This TCR beta chain was sequenced during a study of beta chain features in type 1 diabetes. The study's findings and limits: There was a moderate but significant shortening of TCRB CDR3s in all four CD4+ subsets of Type 1 diabetes patients.

Of the isolated RNA, all was reverse transcribed, and so the sequenced material was expressed TCRB transcripts. Sequencing was performed with immunoSEQ multiplex PCR; in TCRdb, only in-frame clones are kept and a portion is missing. The sample gives a few hundred thousand clones, 16% of which show up once; about 0.08% is in the top ten. This clone was detected only a few times. Antigen: not known. CDR3 length: 17 amino acids. The trim removed 4 bases at V and 2 bases at J, leaving 11 bases unmatched. Per the germline V gene, CDR1 is SGHNT and CDR2 is YYREEE (reference sequence). The clonotype was recovered from a man under 40 with type 1 diabetes. This sequence joins TRBV5-4 and TRBJ2-3; TRBD2 agrees at 9 bases. Sequencing used naive CD4+ T cells from blood. CDR3 sequence (DNA): TGTGCCAGCAGCCCTGGAGGCCTAGCGGGACTCACAGATACGCAGTATTTT. This codes for CASSPGGLAGLTDTQYF.